Presented here are 10 T cell receptor beta chains from one specimen sequenced in a study of CD8 T cells in ankylosing spondylitis. TCRdb redid the calling of the 5' RACE reads with MiXCR, one entry per CDR3 protein. Among nearly 350,000 distinct CDR3 sequences listed, roughly 15% were seen once. The sequencing input was blood, either unsorted or a sorted T cell fraction (not recorded which). Every receptor here comes from a male donor with ankylosing spondylitis or in good health (not recorded which).

The gene calls are TRBV5-6 and TRBJ2-7; 9 bases are a match to TRBD1. The germline V gene has CDR1 SGHDT and CDR2 YYEEEE. The CDR3 is 14 residues long. The V and J ends lost 0 bases and 4 bases, in that order; junction bases with no gene match: 2. CDR3 DNA: TGTGCCAGCAGCTTGGGGACAGGGGAATACGAGCAGTACTTC. Translated, it gives CASSLGTGEYEQYF.

J is TRBJ1-4 and V is TRBV5-1; D may be TRBD1 (5 bases). V lost 2 bases, J lost 8 bases, and 13 bases lay in between. Germline V gene data show CDR1 as SGHRS and CDR2 as YFSETQ. CDR3 length: 14 amino acids. CDR3 sequence reads: CASSLKGQDEKLFF. CDR3 DNA: TGCGCCAGCAGCTTAAAGGGGCAGGACGAAAAACTGTTTTTT.

This clonotype has only a few counts. The chain combines TRBV21-1 with TRBJ2-7. TRBV21-1 is designated a pseudogene. This CDR3 contains 9 residues. The CDR3 here is CATRGEQYF. CDR3 bases: TGTGCCACCCGTGGCGAGCAGTACTTC.

This clonotype was found many times. V and J are TRBV12-3 or TRBV12-4 and TRBJ2-7, with D perhaps TRBD1 (6 bases). Trimming left V 3 bases short and J 6 bases short, with 15 bases between. This CDR3 has 14 amino acids. The DNA for the CDR3 is TGTGCCAGCAGTTTCGGTCAGGGGTGGACCGAGCAGTACTTC. Encoded protein: CASSFGQGWTEQYF.

Here the CDR3 reads CASSSPQRERCETQYF. The CDR3 DNA is TGTGCCAGCAGTTCCCCGCAGCGGGAGAGGTGCGAGACCCAGTACTTC. The chain links TRBV27 to TRBJ2-5, with TRBD2 identical over 8 bases. J gave up 5 bases and V 4 bases, and 12 bases lay outside the gene matches. CDR3 length equals 16 residues. Germline V gene sequence: CDR1 MNHEY, CDR2 SMNVEV (reference sequence).

This chain connects TRBV7-2 to TRBJ1-5; a weak D match, TRBD1 (5 bases). Germline-derived CDR1 and CDR2 are SGHTA and FQGNSA. CDR3 length equals 14 residues. V was pared by 1 base and J by 6 bases, with 10 bases between. DNA of the CDR3: TGTGCCAGCAGCTTAGTAAGGGGACCTCAGCCCCAGCATTTT. Amino acid sequence: CASSLVRGPQPQHF.

This chain links TRBV3-1 with TRBJ2-1; TRBD2 aligns across 8 bases. J lost 0 bases, V lost 3 bases, and 7 bases had no gene match. The CDR3 extends over 17 amino acids. Per the germline V gene, CDR1 is LGHDT and CDR2 is YNNKEL (reference sequence). The CDR3 DNA reads TGTGCCAGCAGCCAGGGCCTACTAGCGGACTCCTACAATGAGCAGTTCTTC. It translates to CASSQGLLADSYNEQFF.

This clonotype has just a few counts. This sequence joins TRBV7-2 and TRBJ1-5, with D possibly matching TRBD1 (5 bases). V was cut by 4 bases and J by 6 bases, with 10 bases left in between. CDR3 length: 13 amino acids. Germline lookup yields CDR1 SGHTA and CDR2 FQGNSA. CDR3 DNA: TGTGCCAGCAGCTGGGACTCGCCTCAGCCCCAGCATTTT. Translating gives CASSWDSPQPQHF.

The CDR3 nucleotides read TGTGCCAGCAGCATCTACACCGGGGAGCTGTTTTTT. This gives the protein CASSIYTGELFF. The rearrangement uses TRBV7-2 and TRBJ2-2; D unclear. CDR3 length equals 12 residues. Trimming removed 5 bases from V and 3 bases from J, with 4 bases in between. Per the germline V gene, CDR1 is SGHTA and CDR2 is FQGNSA.

This clonotype was detected a few times. The gene calls are TRBV15 and TRBJ2-2; D is perhaps TRBD1 or TRBD2 (5 bases each). Germline V gives CDR1 LNHNV, CDR2 YYDKDF (reference sequence). CDR3 length: 13 amino acids. The V and J ends lost 8 bases and 7 bases respectively, with 14 bases between them. The CDR3 bases are TGTGCCACCCGGGGCTCGTCGGGCGGGGAGCTGTTTTTT. Its translation: CATRGSSGGELFF.